Given below is one T cell receptor (beta chain) in context. Its antigen is unidentified. The data derive from a study of OX40 agonist ivuxolimab in advanced cancers. Background on the study: The study treated patients with ivuxolimab, an agonistic anti-OX40 (CD134) antibody. Study results and limitations: Both blood CD4+ and CD8+ T cells showed clonal growth by week 6 at 0.1 to 3.0 mg/kg.

Some clones are missing from TCRdb's copy, which holds only in-frame ones; the method was immunoSEQ multiplex PCR. The table has tens of thousands of clones, 79% seen once. Sequencing was performed on CD4+ or CD8+ T cells sorted from blood, taken in a trial of the OX40 agonist ivuxolimab. The receptor was derived from an adult with an advanced solid tumor such as melanoma, head and neck, liver or kidney cancer.

Written as DNA, the CDR3 is TGTGCCAGCAGCTCCCTTTTATCTGAAGCTTTCTTT. Amino acids: CASSSLLSEAFF. J is TRBJ1-1 and V is TRBV5-4, with D hard to call. The germline V gene encodes CDR1 SGHNT and CDR2 YYREEE (reference sequence). V was clipped by 3 bases and J by 6 bases, with 9 bases between them. This CDR3 has 12 amino acids.